Listed here is a single TCR beta chain. Its specificity is unknown. The data stem from a study of T cell responses to AZD1222 COVID-19 vaccine. Whole-study findings and limits: There were vaccine-associated CD4 TCRs across spike, dominant at 160-218 and 743-854.

Sequencing was performed with immunoSEQ multiplex PCR; in TCRdb, only in-frame clones are kept and a portion is missing. The repertoire holds 100,000 to 120,000 clones, with around nine tenths as singletons. The CDR3 runs to 14 residues. Trimming removed 5 bases from V and 0 bases from J, with 12 bases in between. Per germline, CDR1 SGHKS and CDR2 YYEKEE (reference sequence). This specimen was peripheral blood, taken on day 0 of AZD1222 vaccination. The sequence was collected from an adult in good health. The V call is TRBV5-5, the J call TRBJ2-7; D is undetermined. The CDR3 DNA reads as TGTGCCAGCAGTCCCGGACCGACCTCCTACGAGCAGTACTTC. It translates to CASSPGPTSYEQYF.